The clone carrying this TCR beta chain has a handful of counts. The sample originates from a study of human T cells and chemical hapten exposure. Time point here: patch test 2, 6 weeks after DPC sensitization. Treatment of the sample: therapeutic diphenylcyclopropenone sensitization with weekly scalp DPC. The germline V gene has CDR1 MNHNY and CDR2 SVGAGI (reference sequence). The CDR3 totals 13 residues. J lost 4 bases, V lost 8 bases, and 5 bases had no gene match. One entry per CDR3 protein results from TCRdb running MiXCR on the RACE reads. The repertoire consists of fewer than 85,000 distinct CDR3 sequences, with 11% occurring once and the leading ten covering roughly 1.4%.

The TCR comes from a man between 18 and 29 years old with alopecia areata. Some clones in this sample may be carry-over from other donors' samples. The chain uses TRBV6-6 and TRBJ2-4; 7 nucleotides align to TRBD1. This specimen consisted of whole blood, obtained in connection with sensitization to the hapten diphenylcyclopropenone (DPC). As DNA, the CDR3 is TGTGCCAGCTCAGGGGACAGAAAAAACATTCAGTACTTC. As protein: CASSGDRKNIQYF.